This T cell receptor (beta chain) stems from a study of cytomegalovirus exposure and HLA in healthy donors (dated by TCRdb to about 2017). The study in broad terms: According to a later analysis, one platform produced both the roughly 130 validation repertoires and the 700 or so repertoires of the first cohort. The study aimed to test whether cataloging public T cell receptors could reveal signatures of past pathogen exposure. Besides the first cohort of approximately 710 subjects, a separate validation cohort made up of roughly 120 different subjects was used. To predict cytomegalovirus infection status, the study brought together high-throughput TCR immunosequencing, statistical association of individual TCRs with disease status, and machine learning. Summary of the overall study and its limitations: A later analysis had no HLA typing for the validation cohort, so co-occurrence there was scored across all 130 or so repertoires. A later analysis found that TCRs clustered in the first cohort also tended to co-occur in the 120 or so validation repertoires, with approximately 95% of cluster scores above 0. In vitro tests confirmed that three of the cytomegalovirus-associated TCR beta chains recognize cytomegalovirus antigens. Most TCR sequences were observed very rarely across donors, whereas some public TCRs were present in many individuals. According to the authors, the approach could potentially be generalized to other disease states and immunological phenotypes. In both the original and validation cohorts, the classifier was reported to diagnose cytomegalovirus status with high specificity and sensitivity. In the study, approximately 160 TCR beta chains were listed as associated with cytomegalovirus.

As regards this clone: What this receptor recognizes is not known. One base away there is no much larger clone; base qualities are not given.

Measured from the cysteine to the phenylalanine, the CDR3 is 15 residues long. Just the 45-base CDR3 DNA is kept, in frame starting at base 1. Based on the germline V gene, the CDR1 and CDR2 sequences are LGHNA and YSLEER. V is pared back by 0 bases and J by 0 bases, with 8 bases lying between the germline termini. The protocol used for the library was the immunoSEQ multiplex PCR assay. Processing in the source paper ran as follows. A statistical classification framework was built to diagnose cytomegalovirus status from the catalog of TCR beta chain sequences. The source is immuneACCESS, and TCRdb retained only in-frame sequences with V and J called. Part of the clones is not carried over; for the studies checked, unresolved V genes explain less than half of this, and the remainder is unexplained. Clone size and V and J calls were adopted from that table, with D and trimming inferred from the DNA. This sample gives about 250,000 clones in total; 87% of them show up just once. Of the sample, around 12% is held by the ten largest clones.

The donors belonged to the validation cohort of roughly 120 subjects, which was separate from the 666-subject first cohort. The chain employs TRBV4-3 and TRBJ1-1; the D gene is perhaps TRBD1, from 6 matching bases. Sequenced input: PBMCs. The receptor was derived from a young man in good health and CMV-seropositive. The DNA sequence is as follows: TGCGCCAGCAGCCAAGAGAGGGGGGTGAACACTGAAGCTTTCTTT. Its translation reads: CASSQERGVNTEAFF.